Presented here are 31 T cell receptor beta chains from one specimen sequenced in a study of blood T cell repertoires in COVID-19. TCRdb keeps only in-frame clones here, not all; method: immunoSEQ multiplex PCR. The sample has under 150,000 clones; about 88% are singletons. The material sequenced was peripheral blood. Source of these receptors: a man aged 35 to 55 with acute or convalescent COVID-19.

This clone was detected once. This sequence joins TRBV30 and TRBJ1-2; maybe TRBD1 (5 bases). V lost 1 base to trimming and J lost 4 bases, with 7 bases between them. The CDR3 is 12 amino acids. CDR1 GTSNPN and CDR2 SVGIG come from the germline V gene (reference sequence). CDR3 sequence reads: CAWSGGVYGYTF. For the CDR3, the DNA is TGTGCCTGGAGTGGGGGGGTCTATGGCTACACCTTC.

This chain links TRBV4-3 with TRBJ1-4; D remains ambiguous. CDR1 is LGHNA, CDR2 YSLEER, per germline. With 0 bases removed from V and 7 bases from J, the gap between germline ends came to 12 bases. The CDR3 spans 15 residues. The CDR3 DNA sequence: TGCGCCAGCAGCCAAGATAAGGGAGCGGCTGAAAAACTGTTTTTT. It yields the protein CASSQDKGAAEKLFF.

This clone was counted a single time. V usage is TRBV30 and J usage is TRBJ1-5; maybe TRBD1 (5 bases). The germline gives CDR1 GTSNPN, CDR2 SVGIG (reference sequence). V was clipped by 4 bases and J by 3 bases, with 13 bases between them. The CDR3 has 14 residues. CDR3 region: CAWNSGLVNQPQHF. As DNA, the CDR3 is TGTGCCTGGAACTCGGGACTCGTCAATCAGCCCCAGCATTTT.

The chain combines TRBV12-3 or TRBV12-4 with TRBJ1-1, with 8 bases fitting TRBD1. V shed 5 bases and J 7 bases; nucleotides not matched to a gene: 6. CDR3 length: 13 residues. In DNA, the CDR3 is TGTGCCAGCAGTCCGGGGACAGGAGATGAAGCTTTCTTT. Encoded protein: CASSPGTGDEAFF.

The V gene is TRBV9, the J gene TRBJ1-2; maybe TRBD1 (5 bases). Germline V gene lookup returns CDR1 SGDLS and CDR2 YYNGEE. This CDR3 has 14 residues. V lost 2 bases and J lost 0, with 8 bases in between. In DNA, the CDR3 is TGTGCCAGCAGCGTTGGGGCCTCTAACTATGGCTACACCTTC. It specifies CASSVGASNYGYTF.

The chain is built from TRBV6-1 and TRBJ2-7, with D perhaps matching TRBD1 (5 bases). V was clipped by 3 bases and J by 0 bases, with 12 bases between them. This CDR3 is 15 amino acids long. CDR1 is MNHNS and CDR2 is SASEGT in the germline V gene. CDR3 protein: CASSDRGDASYEQYF. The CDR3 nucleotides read TGTGCCAGCAGTGATAGGGGCGACGCCTCCTACGAGCAGTACTTC.

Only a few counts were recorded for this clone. For the CDR3, the DNA is TGTGCCAGCAGTTCGGCAGGGGGCTTTTCACCCCTCCACTTT. Translating it yields CASSSAGGFSPLHF. This rearrangement joins TRBV27 to TRBJ1-6; the match to TRBD1 covers 8 bases. After removal of 4 bases from V and 9 bases from J, the junction contained 5 bases not matched to a gene. From germline, CDR1 is MNHEY and CDR2 SMNVEV (reference sequence). CDR3 length equals 14 residues.

CDR3 nucleotide sequence: TGTGCCAGCAGTTTGGACAGGGGAGGTCACTATGGCTACACCTTC. Its translation: CASSLDRGGHYGYTF. The rearrangement joins TRBV27 to TRBJ1-2; TRBD1 aligns across 9 bases. The CDR3 consists of 15 residues. J gave up 3 bases and V 3 bases, and 5 bases lay outside the gene matches. Germline V gene lookup returns CDR1 MNHEY and CDR2 SMNVEV (reference sequence).

The CDR3, as DNA: TGCGCCAGCAGGGAGCCGGGACTCGGAGAGACCCAGTACTTC. Amino acid sequence: CASREPGLGETQYF. The genes are TRBV5-1 and TRBJ2-5; TRBD2 might be the D (6 bases). Germline V gene data show CDR1 as SGHRS and CDR2 as YFSETQ. V dropped 5 bases and J dropped 4 bases, with 15 bases sitting between them. The CDR3 has 14 residues.

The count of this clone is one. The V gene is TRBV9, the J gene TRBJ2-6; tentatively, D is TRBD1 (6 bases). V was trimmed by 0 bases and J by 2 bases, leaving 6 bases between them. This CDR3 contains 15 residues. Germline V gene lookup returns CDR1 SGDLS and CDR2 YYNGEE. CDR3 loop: CASSVAGAGANVLTF. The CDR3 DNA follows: TGTGCCAGCAGCGTAGCAGGGGCTGGGGCCAACGTCCTGACTTTC.

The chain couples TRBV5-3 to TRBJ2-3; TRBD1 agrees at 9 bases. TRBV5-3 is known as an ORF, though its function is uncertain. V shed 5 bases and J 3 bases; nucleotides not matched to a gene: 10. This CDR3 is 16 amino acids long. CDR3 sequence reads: CARRPSYRGQTDTQYF. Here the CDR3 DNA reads TGTGCCAGAAGACCTAGTTACAGGGGGCAGACAGATACGCAGTATTTT.

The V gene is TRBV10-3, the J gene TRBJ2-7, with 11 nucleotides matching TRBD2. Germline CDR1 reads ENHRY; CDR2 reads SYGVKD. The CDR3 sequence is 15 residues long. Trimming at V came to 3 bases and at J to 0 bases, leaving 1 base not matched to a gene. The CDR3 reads CAISDTSGGSYEQYF. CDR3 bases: TGTGCCATCAGTGATACTAGCGGGGGCTCCTACGAGCAGTACTTC.

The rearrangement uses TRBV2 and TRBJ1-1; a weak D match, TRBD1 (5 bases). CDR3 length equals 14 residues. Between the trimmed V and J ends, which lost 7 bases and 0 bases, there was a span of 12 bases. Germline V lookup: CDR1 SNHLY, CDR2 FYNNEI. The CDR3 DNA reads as TGTGCCAGCAACCGAAGACAGATGAACACTGAAGCTTTCTTT. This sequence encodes CASNRRQMNTEAFF.

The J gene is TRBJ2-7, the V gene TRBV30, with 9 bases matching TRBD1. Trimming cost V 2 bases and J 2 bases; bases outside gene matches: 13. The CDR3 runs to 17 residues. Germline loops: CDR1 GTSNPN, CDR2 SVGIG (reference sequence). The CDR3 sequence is CAWSPETGTGIPYEQYF. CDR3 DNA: TGTGCCTGGAGTCCGGAAACCGGGACAGGGATTCCCTACGAGCAGTACTTC.

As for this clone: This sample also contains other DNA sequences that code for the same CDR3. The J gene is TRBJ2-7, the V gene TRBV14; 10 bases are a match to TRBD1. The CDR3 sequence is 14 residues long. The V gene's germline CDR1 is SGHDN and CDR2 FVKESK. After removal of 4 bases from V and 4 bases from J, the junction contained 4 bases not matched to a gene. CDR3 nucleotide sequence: TGTGCCAGCAGCCTCGGACAGGGGGGGTACGAGCAGTACTTC. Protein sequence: CASSLGQGGYEQYF.

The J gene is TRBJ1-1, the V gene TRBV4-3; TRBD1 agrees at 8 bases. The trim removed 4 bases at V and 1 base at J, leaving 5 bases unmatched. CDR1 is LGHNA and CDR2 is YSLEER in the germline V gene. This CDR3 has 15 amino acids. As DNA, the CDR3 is TGCGCCAGCAGCCGGGACGGGACAGGGAACACTGAAGCTTTCTTT. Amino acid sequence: CASSRDGTGNTEAFF.

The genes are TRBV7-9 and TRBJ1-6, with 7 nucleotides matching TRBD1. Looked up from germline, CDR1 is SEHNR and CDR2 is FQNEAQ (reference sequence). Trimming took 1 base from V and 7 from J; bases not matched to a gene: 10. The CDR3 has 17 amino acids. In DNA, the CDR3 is TGTGCCAGCAGCTTAGGGTATCTGGCAGGGGGGAATTCACCCCTCCACTTT. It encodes CASSLGYLAGGNSPLHF.

In DNA, the CDR3 is TGTGCCAGCAGCCCCAACAGGGGTCGGGATGAGCAGTTCTTC. Translating it yields CASSPNRGRDEQFF. V usage is TRBV7-6 and J usage is TRBJ2-1; 7 bases map to TRBD1. With 5 bases clipped from V and 8 bases from J, the junction kept 9 bases outside the gene matches. The germline gives CDR1 SGHVS, CDR2 FNYEAQ. The CDR3 loop spans 14 amino acids.

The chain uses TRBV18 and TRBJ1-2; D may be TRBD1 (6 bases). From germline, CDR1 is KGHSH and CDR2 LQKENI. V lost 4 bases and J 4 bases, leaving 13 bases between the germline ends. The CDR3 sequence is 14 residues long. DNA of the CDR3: TGTGCCAGCTCACAGGGGGACGAAGTCTATGGCTACACCTTC. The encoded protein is CASSQGDEVYGYTF. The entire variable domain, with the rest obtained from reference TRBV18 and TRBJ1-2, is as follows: NAGVMQNPRHLVRRRGQEARLRCSPMKGHSHVYWYRQLPEEGLKFMVYLQKENIIDESGMPKERFSAEFPKEGPSILRIQQVVRGDSAAYFCASSQGDEVYGYTFGSGTRLTVV.

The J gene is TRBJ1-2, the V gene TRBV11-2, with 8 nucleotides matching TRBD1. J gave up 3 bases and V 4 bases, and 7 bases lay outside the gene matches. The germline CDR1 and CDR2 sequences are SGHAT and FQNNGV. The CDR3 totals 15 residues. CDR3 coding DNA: TGTGCCAGCAGCTCGACAGGGGTAGGGCACTATGGCTACACCTTC. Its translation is CASSSTGVGHYGYTF. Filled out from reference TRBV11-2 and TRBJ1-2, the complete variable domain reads EAGVAQSPRYKIIEKRQSVAFWCNPISGHATLYWYQQILGQGPKLLIQFQNNGVVDDSQLPKDRFSAERLKGVDSTLKIQPAKLEDSAVYLCASSSTGVGHYGYTFGSGTRLTVV.

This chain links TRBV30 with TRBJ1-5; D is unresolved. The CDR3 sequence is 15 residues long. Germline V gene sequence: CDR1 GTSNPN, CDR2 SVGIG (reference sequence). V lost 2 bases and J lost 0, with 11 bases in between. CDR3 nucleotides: TGTGCCTGGAGTTCCGGGTTGGGTAGCAATCAGCCCCAGCATTTT. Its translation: CAWSSGLGSNQPQHF. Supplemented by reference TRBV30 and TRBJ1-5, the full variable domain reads SQTIHQWPATLVQPVGSPLSLECTVEGTSNPNLYWYRQAAGRGLQLLFYSVGIGQISSEVPQNLSASRPQDRQFILSSKKLLLSDSGFYLCAWSSGLGSNQPQHFGDGTRLSIL.

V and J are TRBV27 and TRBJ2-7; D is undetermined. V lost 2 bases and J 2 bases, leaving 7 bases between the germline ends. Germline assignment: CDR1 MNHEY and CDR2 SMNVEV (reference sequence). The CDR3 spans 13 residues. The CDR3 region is CASSLSATYEQYF. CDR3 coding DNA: TGTGCCAGCAGTTTAAGCGCTACCTACGAGCAGTACTTC.

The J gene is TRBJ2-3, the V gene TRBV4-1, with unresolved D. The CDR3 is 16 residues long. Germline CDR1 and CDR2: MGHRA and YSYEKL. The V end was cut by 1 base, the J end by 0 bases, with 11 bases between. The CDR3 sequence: CASSQVALPSTDTQYF. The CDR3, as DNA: TGCGCCAGCAGCCAAGTTGCGCTACCTAGCACAGATACGCAGTATTTT.

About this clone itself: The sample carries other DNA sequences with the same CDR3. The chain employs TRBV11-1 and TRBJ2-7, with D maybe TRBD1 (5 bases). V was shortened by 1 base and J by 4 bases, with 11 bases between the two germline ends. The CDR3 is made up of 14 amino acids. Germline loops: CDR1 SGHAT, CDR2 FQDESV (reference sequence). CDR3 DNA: TGTGCCAGCAGCTTAGGTTGGCAGGGTTACGAGCAGTACTTC. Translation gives CASSLGWQGYEQYF.

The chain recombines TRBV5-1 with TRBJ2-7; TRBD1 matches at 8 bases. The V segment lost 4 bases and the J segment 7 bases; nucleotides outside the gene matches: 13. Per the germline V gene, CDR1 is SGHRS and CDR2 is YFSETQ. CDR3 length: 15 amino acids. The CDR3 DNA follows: TGCGCCAGCAGCCTGGACCCGCAGGGGGCGGGGGAGCAGTACTTC. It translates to CASSLDPQGAGEQYF. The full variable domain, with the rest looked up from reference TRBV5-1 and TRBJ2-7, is KAGVTQTPRYLIKTRGQQVTLSCSPISGHRSVSWYQQTPGQGLQFLFEYFSETQRNKGNFPGRFSGRQFSNSRSEMNVSTLELGDSALYLCASSLDPQGAGEQYFGPGTRLTVT.

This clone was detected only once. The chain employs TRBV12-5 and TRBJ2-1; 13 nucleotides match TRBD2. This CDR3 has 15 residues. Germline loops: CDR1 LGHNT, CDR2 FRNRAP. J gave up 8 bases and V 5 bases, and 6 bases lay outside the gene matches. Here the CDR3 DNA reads TGTGCTAGTGGTCGCGGGACTAGCGGGGTATATGAGCAGTTCTTC. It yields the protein CASGRGTSGVYEQFF.

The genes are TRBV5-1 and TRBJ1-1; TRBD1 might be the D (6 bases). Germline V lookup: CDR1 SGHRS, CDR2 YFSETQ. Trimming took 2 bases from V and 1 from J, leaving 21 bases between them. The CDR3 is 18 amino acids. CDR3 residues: CASSFDPYRVFKNTEAFF. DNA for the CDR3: TGCGCCAGCAGCTTTGATCCCTACAGGGTTTTCAAGAACACTGAAGCTTTCTTT.

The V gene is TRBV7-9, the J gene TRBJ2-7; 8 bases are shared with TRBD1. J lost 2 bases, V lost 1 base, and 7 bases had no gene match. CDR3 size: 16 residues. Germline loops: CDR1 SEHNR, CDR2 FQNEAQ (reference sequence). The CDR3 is CASSLGGRGQPYEQYF. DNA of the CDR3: TGTGCCAGCAGCTTAGGTGGCAGGGGGCAACCCTACGAGCAGTACTTC.

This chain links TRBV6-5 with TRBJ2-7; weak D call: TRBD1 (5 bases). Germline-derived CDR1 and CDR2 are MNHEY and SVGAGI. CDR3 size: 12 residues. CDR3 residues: CAVGQGLYEQYF. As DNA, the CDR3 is TGTGCTGTAGGGCAGGGCCTCTACGAGCAGTACTTC.

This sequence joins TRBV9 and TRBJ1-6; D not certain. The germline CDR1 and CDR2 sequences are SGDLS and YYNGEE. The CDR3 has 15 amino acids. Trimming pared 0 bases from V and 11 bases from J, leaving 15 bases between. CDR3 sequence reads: CASSVAAGTTAPLHF. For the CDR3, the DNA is TGTGCCAGCAGCGTAGCCGCAGGTACGACGGCACCCCTCCACTTT.

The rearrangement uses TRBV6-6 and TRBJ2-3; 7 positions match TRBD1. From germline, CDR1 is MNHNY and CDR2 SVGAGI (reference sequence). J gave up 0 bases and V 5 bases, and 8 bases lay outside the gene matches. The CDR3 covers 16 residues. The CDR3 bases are TGTGCCAGCAGTCCCCGGGACAGCGCTAGCACAGATACGCAGTATTTT. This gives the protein CASSPRDSASTDTQYF.